This TCR beta chain is from a study of blood T cell repertoires in COVID-19. Across the whole study: The study drew acute and convalescent COVID-19 samples from the United States, Italy and Spain. The analysed material was cDNA or gDNA that came from T cells, B-cell-depleted T cells, or PBMCs.

In the study's own analysis: Amplifying reference gene primers gave estimates of nucleated cell counts. Libraries were prepared by immunoSEQ multiplex PCR; TCRdb keeps only in-frame clonotypes and omits some of them. The V and J calls and clone size come from that table; D and trimming were worked out from the DNA. The profile shows under 250,000 clones, roughly 83% of them singletons. It was during active infection that Seattle patients were enrolled and then longitudinally followed. The sequence came from a woman older than 75 with COVID-19, enrolled during active disease. The specimen sequenced was peripheral blood.

The CDR3, as DNA: TGTGCCAGCAGTGCGGAGGTTAATCAGCCCCAGCATTTT. This encodes CASSAEVNQPQHF. The chain recombines TRBV6-4 with TRBJ1-5, with D hard to call. Trimming cost V 4 bases and J 4 bases, with 8 bases left between them. CDR1 MRHNA and CDR2 SNTAGT come from the germline V gene. The CDR3 runs 13 residues.